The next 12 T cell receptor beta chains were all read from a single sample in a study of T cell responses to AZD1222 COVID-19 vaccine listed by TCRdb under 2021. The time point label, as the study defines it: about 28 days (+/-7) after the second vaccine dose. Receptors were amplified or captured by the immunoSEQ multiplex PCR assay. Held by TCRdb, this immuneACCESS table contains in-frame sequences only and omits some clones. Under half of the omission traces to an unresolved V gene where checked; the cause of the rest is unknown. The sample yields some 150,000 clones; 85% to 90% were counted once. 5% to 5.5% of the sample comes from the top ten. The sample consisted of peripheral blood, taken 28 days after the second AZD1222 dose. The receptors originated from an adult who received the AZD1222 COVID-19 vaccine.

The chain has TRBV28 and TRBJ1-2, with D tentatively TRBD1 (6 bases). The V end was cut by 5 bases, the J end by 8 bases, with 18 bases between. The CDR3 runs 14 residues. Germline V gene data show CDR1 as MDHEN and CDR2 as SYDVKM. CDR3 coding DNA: TGTGCCAGCAGTCCGTCACCCACAGGGTGGGGCTACACCTTC. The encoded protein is CASSPSPTGWGYTF.

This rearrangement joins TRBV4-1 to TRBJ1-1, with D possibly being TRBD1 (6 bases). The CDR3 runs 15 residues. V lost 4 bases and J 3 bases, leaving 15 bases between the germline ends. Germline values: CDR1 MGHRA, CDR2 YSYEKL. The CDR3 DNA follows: TGCGCCAGCAGCCCCTACAGGGTTGGAGACACTGAAGCTTTCTTT. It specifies CASSPYRVGDTEAFF.

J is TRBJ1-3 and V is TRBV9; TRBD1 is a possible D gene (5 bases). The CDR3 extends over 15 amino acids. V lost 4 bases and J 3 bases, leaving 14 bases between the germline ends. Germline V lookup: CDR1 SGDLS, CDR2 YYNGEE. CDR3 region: CASSREGQLGNTIYF. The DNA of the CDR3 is TGTGCCAGCAGCCGTGAGGGGCAGCTTGGAAACACCATATATTTT. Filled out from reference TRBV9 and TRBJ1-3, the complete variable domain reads DSGVTQTPKHLITATGQRVTLRCSPRSGDLSVYWYQQSLDQGLQFLIQYYNGEERAKGNILERFSAQQFPDLHSELNLSSLELGDSALYFCASSREGQLGNTIYFGEGSWLTVV.

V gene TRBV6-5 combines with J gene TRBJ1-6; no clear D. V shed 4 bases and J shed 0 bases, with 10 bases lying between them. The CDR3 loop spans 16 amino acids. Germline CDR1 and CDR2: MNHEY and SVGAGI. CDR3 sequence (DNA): TGTGCCAGCAGTTGGGCCTCTAGCTCCTATAATTCACCCCTCCACTTT. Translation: CASSWASSSYNSPLHF.

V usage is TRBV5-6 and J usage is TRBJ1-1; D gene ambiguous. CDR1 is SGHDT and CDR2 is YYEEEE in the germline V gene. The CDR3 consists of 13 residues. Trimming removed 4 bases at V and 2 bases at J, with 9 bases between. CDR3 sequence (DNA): TGTGCCAGCAGCGTCCCCCCCAACACTGAAGCTTTCTTT. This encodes CASSVPPNTEAFF.

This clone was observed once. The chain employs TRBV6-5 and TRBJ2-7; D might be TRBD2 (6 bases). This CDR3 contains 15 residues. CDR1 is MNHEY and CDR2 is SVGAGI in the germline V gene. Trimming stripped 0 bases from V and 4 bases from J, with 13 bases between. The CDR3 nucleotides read TGTGCCAGCAGTTACTCACCGGCAGGGAGGTACGAGCAGTACTTC. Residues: CASSYSPAGRYEQYF.

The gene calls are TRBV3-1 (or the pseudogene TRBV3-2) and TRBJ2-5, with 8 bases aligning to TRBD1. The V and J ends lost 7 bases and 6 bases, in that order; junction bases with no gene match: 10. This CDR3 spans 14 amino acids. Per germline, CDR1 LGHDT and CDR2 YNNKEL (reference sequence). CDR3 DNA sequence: TGTGCCAGCACTCCCTTTGACAGGGGACAGACCCAGTACTTC. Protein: CASTPFDRGQTQYF.

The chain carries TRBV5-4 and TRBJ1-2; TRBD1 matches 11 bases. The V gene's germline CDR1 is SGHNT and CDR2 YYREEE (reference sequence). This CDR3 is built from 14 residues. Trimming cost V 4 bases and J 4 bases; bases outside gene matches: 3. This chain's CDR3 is CASSPGQGVYGYTF. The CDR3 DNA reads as TGTGCCAGCAGCCCGGGACAGGGGGTCTATGGCTACACCTTC.

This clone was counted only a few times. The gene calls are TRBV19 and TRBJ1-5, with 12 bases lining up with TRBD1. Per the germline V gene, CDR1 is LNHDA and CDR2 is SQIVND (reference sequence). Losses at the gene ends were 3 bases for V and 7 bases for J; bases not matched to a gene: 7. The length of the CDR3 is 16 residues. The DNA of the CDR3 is TGTGCCAGTAGTATTCCCGGGACAGGGGGCGGCCAGCCCCAGCATTTT. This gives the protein CASSIPGTGGGQPQHF.

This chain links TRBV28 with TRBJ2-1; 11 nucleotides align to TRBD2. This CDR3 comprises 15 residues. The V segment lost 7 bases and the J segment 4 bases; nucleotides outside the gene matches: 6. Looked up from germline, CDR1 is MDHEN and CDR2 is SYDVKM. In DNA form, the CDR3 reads TGTGCCAGCAACCTGGGACTAGCGGATTACAATGAGCAGTTCTTC. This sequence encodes CASNLGLADYNEQFF.

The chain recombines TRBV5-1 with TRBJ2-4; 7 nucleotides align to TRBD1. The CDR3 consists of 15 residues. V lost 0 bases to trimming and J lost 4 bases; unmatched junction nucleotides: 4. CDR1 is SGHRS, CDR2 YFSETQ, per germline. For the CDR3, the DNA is TGCGCCAGCAGCTTGGGTGGGACAGTTAAAAACATTCAGTACTTC. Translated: CASSLGGTVKNIQYF.

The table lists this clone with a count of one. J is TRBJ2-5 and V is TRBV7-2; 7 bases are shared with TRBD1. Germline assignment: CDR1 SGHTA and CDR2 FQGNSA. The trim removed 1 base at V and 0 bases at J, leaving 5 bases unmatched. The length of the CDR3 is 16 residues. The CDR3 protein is CASSLGDSSYQETQYF. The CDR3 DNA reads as TGTGCCAGCAGCTTAGGGGACAGTTCTTACCAAGAGACCCAGTACTTC.